One and the same sample provided the 30 T cell receptor beta chains below, sequenced in a study of Graves' ophthalmopathy and Graves' hyperthyroidism. Transcripts of RNA were the source for amplifying TCR beta CDR3 regions. Second-round multiplex PCR came after a first-round RT-PCR that employed HTBI primers. TCRdb re-called the multiplex PCR reads through MiXCR, storing one row per CDR3 protein. The table includes about 200,000 distinct CDR3 sequences, less than 30% detected once. The sequencing sample was made of peripheral blood. Receptor source: a man in his fifties or sixties with Graves' ophthalmopathy.

There are many counts of this clonotype. The genes are TRBV28 and TRBJ1-5, with D unclear. V lost 6 bases and J 4 bases, leaving 10 bases between the germline ends. The CDR3 contains 13 residues. In germline, CDR1 is MDHEN, CDR2 SYDVKM. The CDR3 DNA follows: TGTGCCAGCAGGCAAGGTTTTAATCAGCCCCAGCATTTT. It translates to CASRQGFNQPQHF. The full variable domain, rest sourced from reference TRBV28 and TRBJ1-5, is DVKVTQSSRYLVKRTGEKVFLECVQDMDHENMFWYRQDPGLGLRLIYFSYDVKMKEKGDIPEGYSVSREKKERFSLILESASTNQTSMYLCASRQGFNQPQHFGDGTRLSIL.

This clonotype was counted at least ten times. The gene calls are TRBV7-8 and TRBJ2-7; D gene uncertain. V dropped 5 bases and J dropped 0 bases, with 14 bases sitting between them. In germline, CDR1 is SGHVS, CDR2 FQNEAQ. The CDR3 contains 15 residues. This CDR3 reads CASSEGVSSSYEQYF. CDR3 coding DNA: TGTGCCAGCAGCGAAGGTGTCTCGAGCTCCTACGAGCAGTACTTC.

This clonotype has only a few counts. The chain is built from TRBV6-5 and TRBJ2-7, with TRBD2 matching 10 bases. V shed 4 bases and J 1 base; nucleotides not matched to a gene: 7. The CDR3 sequence is 16 residues long. CDR1 MNHEY and CDR2 SVGAGI come from the germline V gene. CDR3 protein: CASSSLAGVKSYEQYF. CDR3 sequence (DNA): TGTGCCAGCAGTTCGCTAGCGGGAGTTAAATCCTACGAGCAGTACTTC.

This chain joins TRBV28 and TRBJ1-1, with unresolved D. Trimming pared 5 bases from V and 6 bases from J, leaving 10 bases between. This CDR3 has 12 residues. From germline, CDR1 is MDHEN and CDR2 SYDVKM. The CDR3 DNA is TGTGCCAGCAGTCCCAGACACCCTGAAGCTTTCTTT. This encodes CASSPRHPEAFF.

The V and J genes are TRBV6-1 and TRBJ1-1; perhaps TRBD1 as D (5 bases). V was trimmed by 6 bases and J by 4 bases, leaving 21 bases between them. This CDR3 region has 16 residues. Germline CDR1 and CDR2: MNHNS and SASEGT. The CDR3 coding sequence is TGTGCCAGCAGACACCTCACAGGCAGCGACGTCACTGAAGCTTTCTTT. Its translation: CASRHLTGSDVTEAFF.

This clonotype was recorded many times. The CDR3 region is CASSLGGRTYEQYF. Here the CDR3 DNA reads TGTGCCAGCAGTTTAGGCGGGAGAACCTACGAGCAGTACTTC. The chain uses TRBV28 and TRBJ2-7, with 7 bases fitting TRBD2. J gave up 2 bases and V 2 bases, and 3 bases lay outside the gene matches. Germline V gene lookup returns CDR1 MDHEN and CDR2 SYDVKM. The CDR3 is 14 amino acids.

This clonotype was found many times. The chain joins TRBV20-1 to TRBJ2-7; TRBD2 matches at 7 bases. CDR3 length: 13 residues. Germline V gives CDR1 DFQATT, CDR2 SNEGSKA (reference sequence). Trimming cost V 3 bases and J 4 bases; bases outside gene matches: 6. Here the CDR3 DNA reads TGCAGTGCTAGTCGGCGGGAGAGTTACGAGCAGTACTTC. This translates into CSASRRESYEQYF.

This clonotype came up many times. The rearrangement links TRBV10-3 to TRBJ1-5, with TRBD1 matching 10 bases. CDR1 is ENHRY, CDR2 SYGVKD, per germline. This CDR3 is 18 amino acids long. The J segment lost 2 bases and the V segment lost 0 bases, leaving 7 bases of the junction unmatched. CDR3 residues: CAISESRQGARGNQPQHF. The CDR3 DNA is TGTGCCATCAGTGAGTCGAGACAGGGGGCGAGAGGCAATCAGCCCCAGCATTTT.

This clonotype appeared many times. CDR3: CASLRPTGELFF. The CDR3 coding sequence is TGTGCCAGCCTCAGACCAACCGGGGAGCTGTTTTTT. The chain carries TRBV6-2 or TRBV6-3 and TRBJ2-2; D gene uncertain. The V gene lost 8 bases and the J gene lost 5 bases, with 9 bases spanning the gap. The CDR3 totals 12 residues. Germline loops: CDR1 MNHEY, CDR2 SVGEGT.

The chain uses TRBV6-1 and TRBJ2-5, with 10 bases identical to TRBD2. The germline V gene encodes CDR1 MNHNS and CDR2 SASEGT. The CDR3 has 15 amino acids. Germline trimming cut 9 bases from V and 3 bases from J; bases unmatched to any gene: 10. CDR3 amino acids: CASYPALAGEETQYF. CDR3 nucleotides: TGTGCCAGTTACCCCGCCCTAGCGGGAGAAGAGACCCAGTACTTC.

This clonotype was found many times. The chain uses TRBV6-5 and TRBJ1-1, with unresolved D. Deletions cut 5 bases from V and 0 bases from J, with 10 bases between. Germline values: CDR1 MNHEY, CDR2 SVGAGI. The CDR3 is made up of 14 amino acids. CDR3 residues: CASSRRAMNTEAFF. CDR3 nucleotide sequence: TGTGCCAGCAGTCGCAGAGCCATGAACACTGAAGCTTTCTTT.

The chain uses TRBV27 and TRBJ2-5; perhaps TRBD1 as D (6 bases). V lost 5 bases and J lost 5, with 18 bases in between. CDR3 length equals 15 residues. CDR1 MNHEY and CDR2 SMNVEV come from the germline V gene (reference sequence). CDR3: CASSPGTGDMETQYF. CDR3 nucleotides: TGTGCCAGCAGTCCGGGAACCGGGGACATGGAGACCCAGTACTTC.

There are many counts of this clonotype. The V and J genes are TRBV20-1 and TRBJ2-7, with 8 nucleotides matching TRBD2. Germline lookup yields CDR1 DFQATT and CDR2 SNEGSKA (reference sequence). The CDR3 consists of 13 residues. V was clipped by 1 base and J by 6 bases; unmatched bases: 5. The CDR3 region has the DNA TGCAGTGCTAGAGGGACTAGCTATACCGAGCAGTACTTC. Its protein product is CSARGTSYTEQYF.

The chain recombines TRBV29-1 with TRBJ2-5, with D unclear. CDR1 SQVTM and CDR2 ANQGSEA come from the germline V gene. The length of the CDR3 is 14 residues. V was shortened by 5 bases and J by 2 bases, with 15 bases between the two germline ends. DNA of the CDR3: TGCAGCGTTTCTTTTGTGGAGCCTCAAGAGACCCAGTACTTC. Translated: CSVSFVEPQETQYF.

Many counts were recorded for this clonotype. The rearrangement links TRBV11-3 to TRBJ2-2; D gene ambiguous. Germline V lookup: CDR1 SGHNT, CDR2 YENEEA. Trimming shortened V by 1 base and J by 6 bases, and 12 bases separated the two germline ends. The CDR3 runs to 15 residues. CDR3 residues: CASSLGATESGELFF. The CDR3 DNA reads as TGTGCCAGCAGCTTAGGGGCCACTGAGTCCGGGGAGCTGTTTTTT.

Of note for this clonotype: Sequence at one end of the junction differs from germline and may be a read error. The chain links TRBV6-2 or TRBV6-3 to TRBJ2-7; 11 bases are shared with TRBD2. This CDR3 comprises 15 residues. Germline V gene lookup returns CDR1 MNHEY and CDR2 SVGEGT. The CDR3 is CTSSKTSGSSYEQYF. For the CDR3, the DNA is TGTACCAGCAGTAAAACTAGCGGGAGCTCCTACGAGCAGTACTTC.

This chain uses TRBV20-1 with TRBJ2-7; TRBD2 agrees at 7 bases. The CDR3 totals 15 residues. Germline V gives CDR1 DFQATT, CDR2 SNEGSKA (reference sequence). V lost 1 base and J lost 5; bases outside the gene matches: 11. CDR3 sequence: CSARGGGGRRNEQYF. The CDR3, as DNA: TGCAGTGCTAGAGGTGGGGGAGGGCGTCGTAACGAGCAGTACTTC.

The DNA for the CDR3 is TGTGCCAGCAGCCAGAGGAGCCCTGAAGCTTTCTTT. Its protein product is CASSQRSPEAFF. The chain carries TRBV11-2 and TRBJ1-1; D is unclear. Germline lookup yields CDR1 SGHAT and CDR2 FQNNGV. This CDR3 region has 12 residues. With 5 bases removed from V and 6 bases from J, the gap between germline ends came to 10 bases.

This clonotype was seen at least ten times. One junction end does not reproduce the germline sequence, and a read error may be involved. The V and J genes are TRBV7-9 and TRBJ2-7; D not resolved. This CDR3 comprises 13 residues. Germline CDR1 and CDR2: SEHNR and FQNEAQ (reference sequence). The CDR3 coding sequence is TGTGCCAGCGGCTTCTTAGAGAGGTACGAGCAGTACTTC. This sequence encodes CASGFLERYEQYF.

The V gene is TRBV6-1, the J gene TRBJ1-2; D is ambiguous. The length of the CDR3 is 12 residues. The V end was cut by 6 bases, the J end by 2 bases, with 7 bases between. The V gene's germline CDR1 is MNHNS and CDR2 SASEGT. The CDR3, as DNA: TGTGCCAGCAGAAGGAGCAACTATGGCTACACCTTC. This translates into CASRRSNYGYTF.

The chain couples TRBV6-2 or TRBV6-3 to TRBJ2-7; D is perhaps TRBD1 or TRBD2 (6 bases each). The CDR3 has 16 residues. CDR1 MNHEY and CDR2 SVGEGT come from the germline V gene. V was clipped by 4 bases and J by 5 bases, with 21 bases between them. The DNA of the CDR3 is TGTGCCAGCAGTTTTAATTCGGGGGCCTCTGGTGACGAGCAGTACTTC. It is translated as CASSFNSGASGDEQYF.

This clonotype was observed at least ten times. The rearrangement uses TRBV7-6 and TRBJ2-7; 10 bases agree with TRBD2. The CDR3 spans 19 residues. V shed 5 bases and J 5 bases; nucleotides not matched to a gene: 21. CDR1 is SGHVS and CDR2 is FNYEAQ in the germline V gene. The CDR3 is CASSAEDRVVSGRANEQYF. DNA of the CDR3: TGTGCCAGCAGCGCCGAGGATCGGGTGGTCAGCGGGAGGGCCAACGAGCAGTACTTC.

This clonotype was recorded many times. J is TRBJ2-7 and V is TRBV28, with a weak D call TRBD2 (5 bases). Trimming stripped 3 bases from V and 0 bases from J, with 15 bases between. This CDR3 spans 16 amino acids. Germline-derived CDR1 and CDR2 are MDHEN and SYDVKM. The CDR3 DNA reads TGTGCCAGCAGTTTGATAGCCGGGGATAGCTCCTACGAGCAGTACTTC. It encodes CASSLIAGDSSYEQYF. Looking up the rest from reference TRBV28 and TRBJ2-7 gives the full variable domain: DVKVTQSSRYLVKRTGEKVFLECVQDMDHENMFWYRQDPGLGLRLIYFSYDVKMKEKGDIPEGYSVSREKKERFSLILESASTNQTSMYLCASSLIAGDSSYEQYFGPGTRLTVT.

The V call is TRBV20-1, the J call TRBJ2-7, with D uncertain. The germline V gene has CDR1 DFQATT and CDR2 SNEGSKA (reference sequence). Trimming cost V 3 bases and J 2 bases, with 11 bases left between them. The CDR3 contains 13 residues. CDR3: CSASEELTYEQYF. As DNA, the CDR3 is TGCAGTGCTAGTGAGGAATTAACCTACGAGCAGTACTTC.

Many counts were recorded for this clonotype. V gene TRBV4-1 combines with J gene TRBJ2-7; D gene unclear. Deletions cut 1 base from V and 1 base from J, with 14 bases between. Germline CDR1 MGHRA, CDR2 YSYEKL. The CDR3 length is 16 residues. The CDR3 region is CASSQAAGAGSYEQYF. The CDR3 DNA follows: TGCGCCAGCAGCCAAGCCGCAGGCGCTGGGTCCTACGAGCAGTACTTC.

This clonotype has ten or more counts. This rearrangement joins TRBV12-3 or TRBV12-4 to TRBJ2-7, with 8 positions matching TRBD2. V shed 5 bases and J 5 bases; nucleotides not matched to a gene: 2. The CDR3 length is 12 residues. CDR3 sequence: CASSLREDEQYF. The CDR3 nucleotides are TGTGCCAGCAGTCTGCGGGAGGACGAGCAGTACTTC.

The chain is built from TRBV6-5 and TRBJ1-1; the D gene is possibly TRBD1 (5 bases). Germline loops: CDR1 MNHEY, CDR2 SVGAGI. The germline V and J ends were trimmed by 4 bases and 5 bases, with 14 bases remaining between them. The length of the CDR3 is 14 residues. The CDR3: CASSSWDLGTEAFF. For the CDR3, the DNA is TGTGCCAGCAGTTCCTGGGACTTGGGAACTGAAGCTTTCTTT.

This clonotype has at least ten counts. The chain couples TRBV12-3 or TRBV12-4 to TRBJ2-2, with D uncertain. This CDR3 comprises 13 residues. V was shortened by 7 bases and J by 13 bases, with 19 bases between the two germline ends. CDR3 loop: CASTPGITGGLFF. Written as DNA, the CDR3 is TGTGCCAGCACCCCGGGCATAACGGGCGGGCTGTTTTTT.

The rearrangement uses TRBV19 and TRBJ2-7; a possible D gene is TRBD2 (5 bases). V dropped 5 bases and J dropped 0 bases, with 14 bases sitting between them. The CDR3 covers 15 residues. Germline lookup yields CDR1 LNHDA and CDR2 SQIVND (reference sequence). CDR3 in amino acids: CASSLGNAGSYEQYF. DNA of the CDR3: TGTGCCAGTAGTTTGGGCAACGCGGGCTCCTACGAGCAGTACTTC. The full variable domain, its missing parts supplied by reference TRBV19 and TRBJ2-7, is DGGITQSPKYLFRKEGQNVTLSCEQNLNHDAMYWYRQDPGQGLRLIYYSQIVNDFQKGDIAEGYSVSREKKESFPLTVTSAQKNPTAFYLCASSLGNAGSYEQYFGPGTRLTVT.

This clonotype was detected ten times or more. Here the CDR3 DNA reads TGCGCCAGCAGCAGTCGGGTCTATGGAGCTTACGAGCAGTACTTC. It specifies CASSSRVYGAYEQYF. The gene calls are TRBV4-3 and TRBJ2-7; the D is unclear. This CDR3 is 15 amino acids long. Germline V gene lookup returns CDR1 LGHNA and CDR2 YSLEER. Deletions cut 5 bases from V and 4 bases from J, with 18 bases between.